The 14 T cell receptor beta chains below all came from one sample that was sequenced in a study of cytomegalovirus exposure and HLA in healthy donors. The PCR had 60 Vbeta and 13 Jbeta primers. Profiling relied on immunoSEQ multiplex PCR, and the TCRdb table lists in-frame clones only, not all of them. Of 250,000 to 350,000 clones in the sample, about nine tenths were seen once. The specimen was PBMCs. The receptors were gathered from a man between 35 and 55 years old in good health and CMV-seropositive.

The gene calls are TRBV14 and TRBJ2-7; the match to TRBD2 covers 10 bases. The CDR3 length is 16 residues. From germline, CDR1 is SGHDN and CDR2 FVKESK. The trim removed 0 bases at V and 4 bases at J, leaving 6 bases unmatched. CDR3 nucleotide sequence: TGTGCCAGCAGCCAAGATCGGCTAGCGGGAGTATACGAGCAGTACTTC. Translation: CASSQDRLAGVYEQYF.

This chain joins TRBV11-2 and TRBJ2-7; 11 bases are a match to TRBD2. The ends lost 5 bases at V and 3 bases at J; junction bases unmatched: 9. The CDR3 loop spans 16 amino acids. The germline V gene has CDR1 SGHAT and CDR2 FQNNGV. The DNA for the CDR3 is TGTGCCAGCAGCACCCGACTAGCGGGGTCCCGCTACGAGCAGTACTTC. Amino acids: CASSTRLAGSRYEQYF.

The chain carries TRBV7-4 and TRBJ1-5, with 7 bases lining up with TRBD1. Per the germline V gene, CDR1 is SGHVT and CDR2 is SQSDAQ. The CDR3 has 15 amino acids. J gave up 4 bases and V 5 bases, and 8 bases lay outside the gene matches. CDR3 in amino acids: CASSQQGPLNQPQHF. In DNA, the CDR3 is TGTGCCAGCAGCCAACAGGGGCCCCTAAATCAGCCCCAGCATTTT.

Regarding this clone: Other DNA sequences in this specimen translate into the identical CDR3. J is TRBJ1-1 and V is TRBV7-6; tentative D call: TRBD1 (5 bases). This CDR3 spans 13 amino acids. Trimming cost V 3 bases and J 4 bases, with 9 bases left between them. Looked up from germline, CDR1 is SGHVS and CDR2 is FNYEAQ. The CDR3 sequence: CASSFRVGTEAFF. DNA for the CDR3: TGTGCCAGCAGCTTCAGGGTGGGCACTGAAGCTTTCTTT.

CDR3 loop: CASSPPTGKNTEAFF. CDR3 bases: TGTGCCAGCTCACCACCAACGGGGAAGAACACTGAAGCTTTCTTT. J is TRBJ1-1 and V is TRBV18; D gene unclear. CDR3 size: 15 residues. Germline loops: CDR1 KGHSH, CDR2 LQKENI. Trimming left V 0 bases short and J 1 base short, with 9 bases between.

The chain is built from TRBV7-9 and TRBJ2-7; 10 bases are shared with TRBD2. The CDR3 is 16 amino acids. Trimming removed 1 base from V and 0 bases from J; junction bases left unmatched: 3. In germline, CDR1 is SEHNR, CDR2 FQNEAQ (reference sequence). The CDR3 sequence is CASSLVLAGVSYEQYF. DNA of the CDR3: TGTGCCAGCAGCTTAGTCCTAGCGGGAGTCTCCTACGAGCAGTACTTC.

This rearrangement joins TRBV19 to TRBJ1-2; tentative D call: TRBD1 (6 bases). This CDR3 is 14 amino acids long. The germline V and J ends were trimmed by 4 bases and 6 bases, with 15 bases remaining between them. Germline CDR1 and CDR2: LNHDA and SQIVND (reference sequence). The CDR3 is CASSNPGAVDGYTF. The CDR3 DNA reads as TGTGCCAGTAGTAATCCAGGGGCAGTGGATGGCTACACCTTC.

The V call is TRBV19, the J call TRBJ2-3; 7 bases are a match to TRBD2. The V segment lost 3 bases and the J segment 1 base; nucleotides outside the gene matches: 4. The germline V gene has CDR1 LNHDA and CDR2 SQIVND (reference sequence). This CDR3 contains 15 residues. The CDR3 region has the DNA TGTGCCAGTAGTATGAGCGGGGAACGCACAGATACGCAGTATTTT. Its protein product is CASSMSGERTDTQYF.

This sequence joins TRBV28 and TRBJ2-7; 7 nucleotides match TRBD1. Looked up from germline, CDR1 is MDHEN and CDR2 is SYDVKM. The CDR3 is made up of 14 amino acids. V shed 6 bases, J shed 3 bases, and the junction held 8 bases outside the gene matches. The CDR3 nucleotides read TGTGCCAGCAGACCCGGGACAGCGGTCTACGAGCAGTACTTC. Protein sequence: CASRPGTAVYEQYF. The full variable domain, completed using reference TRBV28 and TRBJ2-7, is DVKVTQSSRYLVKRTGEKVFLECVQDMDHENMFWYRQDPGLGLRLIYFSYDVKMKEKGDIPEGYSVSREKKERFSLILESASTNQTSMYLCASRPGTAVYEQYFGPGTRLTVT.

This chain uses TRBV21-1 with TRBJ2-2; the table's D gene call, TRBD1, was not cross checked with the DNA. TRBV21-1 counts as a pseudogene. The CDR3 is made up of 16 amino acids. The CDR3 loop reads CASSNPLNRAAGELFF. CDR3 DNA: TGTGCCAGCAGCAATCCCCTAAACAGGGCTGCCGGGGAGCTGTTTTTT.

The chain has TRBV11-3 and TRBJ1-5; TRBD1 matches at 7 bases. Germline CDR1 is SGHNT and CDR2 is YENEEA. Trimming removed 3 bases from V and 4 bases from J; junction bases left unmatched: 3. The CDR3 covers 14 residues. The CDR3 DNA sequence: TGTGCCAGCAGCTTTTTGGGACAGAATCAGCCCCAGCATTTT. Protein product: CASSFLGQNQPQHF.

V is TRBV18 and J is TRBJ1-1, with 9 bases aligning to TRBD1. CDR1 and CDR2 from the germline V gene are KGHSH and LQKENI. With V trimmed by 1 base and J by 6 bases, 3 bases remained unmatched. There are 14 residues in the CDR3. The CDR3 DNA reads TGTGCCAGCTCACCACGACAGGGGGTCTCTGAAGCTTTCTTT. This gives the protein CASSPRQGVSEAFF.

The V call is TRBV11-1, the J call TRBJ1-1, with no clear D. Germline loops: CDR1 SGHAT, CDR2 FQDESV (reference sequence). The CDR3 loop spans 16 amino acids. V was pared by 1 base and J by 4 bases, with 16 bases between. The CDR3 reads CASSLDDRVEVTEAFF. Written as DNA, the CDR3 is TGTGCCAGCAGCTTAGATGACCGGGTAGAGGTCACTGAAGCTTTCTTT.

The V gene is TRBV28, the J gene TRBJ2-7; 13 bases align to TRBD2. The germline CDR1 and CDR2 sequences are MDHEN and SYDVKM. The J segment lost 5 bases and the V segment lost 1 base, leaving 14 bases of the junction unmatched. The CDR3 has 19 amino acids. For the CDR3, the DNA is TGTGCCAGCAGTTTATTGTACAGGGGGACTAGCGGGATTGTGCACGAGCAGTACTTC. Translation gives CASSLLYRGTSGIVHEQYF.